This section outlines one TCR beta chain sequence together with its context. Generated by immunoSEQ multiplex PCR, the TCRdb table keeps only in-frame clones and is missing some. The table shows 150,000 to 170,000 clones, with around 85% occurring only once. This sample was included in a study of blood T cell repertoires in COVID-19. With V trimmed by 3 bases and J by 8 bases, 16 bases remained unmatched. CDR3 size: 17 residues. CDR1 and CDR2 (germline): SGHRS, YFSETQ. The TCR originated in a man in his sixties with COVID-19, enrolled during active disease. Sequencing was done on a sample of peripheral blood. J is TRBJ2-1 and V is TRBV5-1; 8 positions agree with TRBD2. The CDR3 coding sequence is TGCGCCAGCAGCTCGATACCGGGACTAGGGAGTCATGATGAGCAGTTCTTC. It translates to CASSSIPGLGSHDEQFF.